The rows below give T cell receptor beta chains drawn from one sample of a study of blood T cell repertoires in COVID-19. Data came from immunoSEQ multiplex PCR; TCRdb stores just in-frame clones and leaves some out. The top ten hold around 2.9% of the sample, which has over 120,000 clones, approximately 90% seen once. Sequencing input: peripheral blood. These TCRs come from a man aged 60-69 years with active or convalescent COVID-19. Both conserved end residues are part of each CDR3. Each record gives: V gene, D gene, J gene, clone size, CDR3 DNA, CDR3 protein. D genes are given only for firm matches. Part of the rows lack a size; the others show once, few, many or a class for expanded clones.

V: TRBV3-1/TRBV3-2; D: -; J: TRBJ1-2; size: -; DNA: TGTGCCAGCAGCCCAAGACAGGCCCACCTTTACTATGGCTACACCTTC; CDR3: CASSPRQAHLYYGYTF
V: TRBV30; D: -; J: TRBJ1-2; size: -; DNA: TGTGCCTGGGGCAGGGGCGATGGCTACACCTTC; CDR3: CAWGRGDGYTF
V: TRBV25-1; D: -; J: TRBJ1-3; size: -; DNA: TGTGCCAGCAGTGCCGTCCCGGGAGGAAACACCATATATTTT; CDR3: CASSAVPGGNTIYF
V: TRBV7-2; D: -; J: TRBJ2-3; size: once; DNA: TGTGCCAGCAGCTCTCAGGCAGATACGCAGTATTTT; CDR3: CASSSQADTQYF
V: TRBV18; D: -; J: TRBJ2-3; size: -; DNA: TGTGCCAGCTCACCCCAATTAGATACGCAGTATTTT; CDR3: CASSPQLDTQYF
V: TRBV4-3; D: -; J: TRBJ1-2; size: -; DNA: TGCGCCAGCAGCCAAGAGGAAGGGAGCGGCTATGGCTACACCTTC; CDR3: CASSQEEGSGYGYTF
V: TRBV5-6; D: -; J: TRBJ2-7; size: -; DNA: TGTGCCAGCAGCCTCGGAGGGCTTTTCTACGAGCAGTACTTC; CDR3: CASSLGGLFYEQYF
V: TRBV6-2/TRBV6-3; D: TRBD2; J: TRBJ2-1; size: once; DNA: TGTGCCAGCAGCCCTCCGGCTAGCGGGGGCCTCAATGAGCAGTTCTTC; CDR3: CASSPPASGGLNEQFF
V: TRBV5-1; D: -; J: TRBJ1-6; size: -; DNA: TGCGCCAGCAGCTTGGCCCCCCAGGCCTCCTATAATTCACCCCTCCACTTT; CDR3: CASSLAPQASYNSPLHF
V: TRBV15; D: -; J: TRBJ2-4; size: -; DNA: TGTGCCACCAGCAGAGGGGGCGGAGGGCGATCCAAAAACATTCAGTACTTC; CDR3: CATSRGGGGRSKNIQYF
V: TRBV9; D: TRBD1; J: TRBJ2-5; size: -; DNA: TGTGCCAGCAGCCAAGGGACAGGTCAAGAGACCCAGTACTTC; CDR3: CASSQGTGQETQYF
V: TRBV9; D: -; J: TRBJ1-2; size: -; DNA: TGTGCCAGCAGCGTAGGTCCCCCGAGTAGCTATGGCTACACCTTC; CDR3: CASSVGPPSSYGYTF
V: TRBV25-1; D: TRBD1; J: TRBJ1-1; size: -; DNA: TGTGCCAGCAGTCCCTCGGACAGGATCAAGACTGAAGCTTTCTTT; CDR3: CASSPSDRIKTEAFF
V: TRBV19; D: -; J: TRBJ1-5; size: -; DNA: TGTGCCAGTAGTATGTCAGGGTTTGGCAATCAGCCCCAGCATTTT; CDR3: CASSMSGFGNQPQHF
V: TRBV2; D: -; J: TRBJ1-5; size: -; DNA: TGTGCCAGCAGTGAACAGGCAGGGTTTCAGCCCCAGCATTTT; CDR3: CASSEQAGFQPQHF
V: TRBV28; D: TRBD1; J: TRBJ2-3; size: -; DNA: TGTGCCAGCAGTCCGACAGGGGGCGCGACGTGGGGCACAGATACGCAGTATTTT; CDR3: CASSPTGGATWGTDTQYF
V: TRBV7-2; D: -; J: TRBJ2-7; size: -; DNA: TGTGCCAGCAGCTCGACTACCCCCTACGAGCAGTACTTC; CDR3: CASSSTTPYEQYF
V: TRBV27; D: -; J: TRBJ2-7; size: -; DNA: TGTGCCAGCAGTTTGTATCCGGGAGACGAGCAGTACTTC; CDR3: CASSLYPGDEQYF
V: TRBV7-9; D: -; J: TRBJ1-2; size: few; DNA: TGTGCCAGCAGCTTCTCCGACTATGGCTACACCTTC; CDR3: CASSFSDYGYTF
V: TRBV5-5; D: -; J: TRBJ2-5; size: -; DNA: TGTGCCAGCAGCTTAGGCGGCTTCCAAGAGACCCAGTACTTC; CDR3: CASSLGGFQETQYF
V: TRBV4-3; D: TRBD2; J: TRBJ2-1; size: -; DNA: TGCGCCAGCAGCCAAGAGCGGGGGGCAACCTACAATGAGCAGTTCTTC; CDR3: CASSQERGATYNEQFF
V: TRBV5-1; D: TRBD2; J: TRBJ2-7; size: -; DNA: TGCGCCAGCAGCTTGACCGGGACTAGCGGAGGGACCTACGAGCAGTACTTC; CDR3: CASSLTGTSGGTYEQYF